Detailed here is one T cell receptor beta chain. The immunoSEQ assay was v3. Measured with immunoSEQ multiplex PCR; TCRdb has only the in-frame clones, and not every one. The table includes approximately 87,000 clones, around three fifths detected once. These data belong to a study of TIL therapy for anti-PD-1-resistant metastatic lung cancer. Trimming cost V 0 bases and J 5 bases, with 13 bases left between them. Germline V gene data show CDR1 as SQVTM and CDR2 as ANQGSEA. The CDR3 has 14 residues. Indicated time point: pre-treatment sample, taken before nivolumab and TIL therapy. Tumor tissue came from excised metastases, mostly pleural nodules or supraclavicular lymph nodes. Progressing patients received lymphodepletion, expanded TIL infusion and IL-2.

The material sequenced was tumor tissue, taken at baseline. The sequence derives from a person aged 25 to 80 with non-small cell lung cancer. This chain uses TRBV29-1 with TRBJ1-1; no reliable D call. Here the CDR3 reads CSVEDSPGWTEAFF. The CDR3 DNA sequence: TGCAGCGTTGAAGATTCCCCGGGATGGACTGAAGCTTTCTTT.